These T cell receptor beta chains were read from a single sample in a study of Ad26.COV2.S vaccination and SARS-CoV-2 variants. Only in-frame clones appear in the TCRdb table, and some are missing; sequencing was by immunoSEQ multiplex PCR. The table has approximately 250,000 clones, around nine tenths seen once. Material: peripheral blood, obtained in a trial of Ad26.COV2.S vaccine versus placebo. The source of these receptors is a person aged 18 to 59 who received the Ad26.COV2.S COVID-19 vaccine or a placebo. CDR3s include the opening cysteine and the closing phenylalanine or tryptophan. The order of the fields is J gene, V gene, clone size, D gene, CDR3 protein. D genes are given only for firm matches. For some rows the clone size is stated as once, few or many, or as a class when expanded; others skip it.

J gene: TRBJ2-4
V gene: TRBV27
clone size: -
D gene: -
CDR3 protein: CASSISAKNIQYF

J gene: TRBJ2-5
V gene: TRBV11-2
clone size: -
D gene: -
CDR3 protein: CASSVSGQATQYF

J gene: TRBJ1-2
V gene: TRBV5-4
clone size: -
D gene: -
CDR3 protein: CASSSRTESNYGYTF

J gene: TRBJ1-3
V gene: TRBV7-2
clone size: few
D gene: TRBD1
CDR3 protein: CASSLRQGAGNTIYF

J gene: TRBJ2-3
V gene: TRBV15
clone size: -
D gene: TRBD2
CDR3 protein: CATSRDRYSGSTDTQYF

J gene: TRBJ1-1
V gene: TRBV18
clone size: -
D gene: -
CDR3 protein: CASSLTALNTEAFF

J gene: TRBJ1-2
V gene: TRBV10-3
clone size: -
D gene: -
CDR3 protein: CAISESGSYTF

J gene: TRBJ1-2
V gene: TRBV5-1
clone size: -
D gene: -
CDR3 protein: CASSLMGSNYGYTF

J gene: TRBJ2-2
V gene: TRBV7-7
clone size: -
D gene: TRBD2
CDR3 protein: CASSPPGLAGFTGELFF

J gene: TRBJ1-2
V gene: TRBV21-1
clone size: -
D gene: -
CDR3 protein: CASPKGRANYGYTF

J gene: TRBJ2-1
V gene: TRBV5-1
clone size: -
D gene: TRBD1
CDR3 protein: CASSWGQGARGEQFF

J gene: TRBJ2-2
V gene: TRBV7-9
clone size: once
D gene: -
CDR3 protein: CASSFRQNPNANTGELFF

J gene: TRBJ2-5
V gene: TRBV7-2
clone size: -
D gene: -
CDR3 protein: CASSAGGTQYF

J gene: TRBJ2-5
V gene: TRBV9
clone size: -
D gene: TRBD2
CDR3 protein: CASSVGSGSDQETQYF

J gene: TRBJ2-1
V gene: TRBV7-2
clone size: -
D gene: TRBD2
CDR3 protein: CASSLASGAYNEQFF

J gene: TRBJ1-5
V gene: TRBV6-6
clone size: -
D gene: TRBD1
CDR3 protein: CASSRGQVSNQPQHF

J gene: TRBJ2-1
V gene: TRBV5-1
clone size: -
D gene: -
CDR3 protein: CASSLLDRNEQFF

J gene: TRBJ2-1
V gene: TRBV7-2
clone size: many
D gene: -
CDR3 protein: CASSPQGYDEQFF

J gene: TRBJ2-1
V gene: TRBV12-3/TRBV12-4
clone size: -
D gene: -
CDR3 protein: CASSLGAYEQFF

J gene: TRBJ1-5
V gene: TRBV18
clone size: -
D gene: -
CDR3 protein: CASSLQVGQGQPQHF

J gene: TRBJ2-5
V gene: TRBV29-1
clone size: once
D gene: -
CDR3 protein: CSVEETQYF

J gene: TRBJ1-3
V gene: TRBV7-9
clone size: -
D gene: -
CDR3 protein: CASSLSNSGNTIYF

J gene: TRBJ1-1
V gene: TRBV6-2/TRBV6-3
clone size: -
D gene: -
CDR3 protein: CASSYRGDTEAFF

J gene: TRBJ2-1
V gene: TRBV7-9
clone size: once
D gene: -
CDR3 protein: CASSSLQGGVNEQFF

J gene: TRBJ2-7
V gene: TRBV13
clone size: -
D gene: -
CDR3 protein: CASSSGPSYEQYF

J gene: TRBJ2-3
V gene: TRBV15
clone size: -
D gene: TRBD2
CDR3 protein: CATSLAGGDTQYF

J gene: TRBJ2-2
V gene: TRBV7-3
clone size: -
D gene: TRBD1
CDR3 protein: CASSPQGASNTGELFF

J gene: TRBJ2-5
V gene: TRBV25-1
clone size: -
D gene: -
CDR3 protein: CASSDFGQSQETQYF

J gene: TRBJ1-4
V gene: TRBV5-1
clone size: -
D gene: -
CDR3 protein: CASSLVFGADEKLFF

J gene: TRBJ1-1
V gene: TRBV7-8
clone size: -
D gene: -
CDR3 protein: CASSLSGQMNTEAFF

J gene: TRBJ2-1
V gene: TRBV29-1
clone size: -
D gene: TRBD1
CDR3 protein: CSLRRDRGYNEQFF

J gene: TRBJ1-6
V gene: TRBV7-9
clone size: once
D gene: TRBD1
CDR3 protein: CASSRDRVDSPLHF

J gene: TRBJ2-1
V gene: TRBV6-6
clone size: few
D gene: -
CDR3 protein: CASSYILGGTYNEQFF

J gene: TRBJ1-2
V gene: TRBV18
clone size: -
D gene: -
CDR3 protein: CASSPEGTNYGYTF

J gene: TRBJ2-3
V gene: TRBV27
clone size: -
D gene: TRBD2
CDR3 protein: CASSLTGGPSTDTQYF

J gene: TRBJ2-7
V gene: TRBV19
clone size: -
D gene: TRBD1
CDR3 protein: CASSMGQTFSYEQYF

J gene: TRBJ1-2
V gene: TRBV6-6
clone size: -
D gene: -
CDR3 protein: CASSYPPLEGGYGYTF

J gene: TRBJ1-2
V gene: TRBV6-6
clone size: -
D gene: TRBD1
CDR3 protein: CASKGGQGANYGYTF

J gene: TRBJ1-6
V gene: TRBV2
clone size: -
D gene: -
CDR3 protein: CASSEGWRNSPLHF

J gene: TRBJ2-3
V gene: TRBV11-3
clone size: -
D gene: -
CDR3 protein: CASSFRGGTDTQYF

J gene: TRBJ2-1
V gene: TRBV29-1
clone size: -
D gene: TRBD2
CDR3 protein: CSVVGLAGGGSEQFF

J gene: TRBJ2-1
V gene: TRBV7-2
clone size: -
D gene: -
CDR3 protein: CASSLVGGDTYNEQFF

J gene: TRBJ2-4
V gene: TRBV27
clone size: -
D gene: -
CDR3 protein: CASSLQGGKNIQYF

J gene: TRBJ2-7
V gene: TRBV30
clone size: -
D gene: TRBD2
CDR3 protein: CAWSVLAAEQYF

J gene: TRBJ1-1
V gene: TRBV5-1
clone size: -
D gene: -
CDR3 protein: CASSLFSQGVGEAFF

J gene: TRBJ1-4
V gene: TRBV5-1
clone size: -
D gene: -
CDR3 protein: CASSLRKGGEKLFF

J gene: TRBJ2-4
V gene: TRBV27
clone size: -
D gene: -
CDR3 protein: CASVRGNIQYF

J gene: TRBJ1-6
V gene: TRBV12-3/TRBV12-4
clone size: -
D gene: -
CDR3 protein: CASSLSNSPLHF

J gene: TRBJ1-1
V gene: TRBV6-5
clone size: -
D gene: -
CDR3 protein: CASSSTGPYEAFF

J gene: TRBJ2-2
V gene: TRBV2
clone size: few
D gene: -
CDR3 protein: CASSEMRHAGELFF

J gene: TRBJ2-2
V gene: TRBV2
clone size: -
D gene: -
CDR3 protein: CASNGGPTGELFF

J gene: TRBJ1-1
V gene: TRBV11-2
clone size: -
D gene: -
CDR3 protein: CASSRRGNPDTEAFF

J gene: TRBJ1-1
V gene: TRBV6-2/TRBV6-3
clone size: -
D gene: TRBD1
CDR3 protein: CASSYSPRDRGRMNTEAFF

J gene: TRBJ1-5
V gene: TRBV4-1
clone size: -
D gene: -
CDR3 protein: CASSHAGEAQHF